These T cell receptor beta chains were read from a single sample in a study of OX40 agonist ivuxolimab in advanced cancers. Sequencing was performed with immunoSEQ multiplex PCR; in TCRdb, only in-frame clones are kept and a portion is missing. The table lists 80,000 to 95,000 clones, roughly four fifths of them singletons. The sample in question was CD4+ or CD8+ T cells sorted from blood, obtained in a trial of the OX40 agonist ivuxolimab. The receptors derive from an adult with an advanced solid tumor such as melanoma, head and neck, liver or kidney cancer. Both conserved end residues are part of each CDR3. The D gene is left open where the match is weak. Where a row states a size, it is once, few, many or the class of an expanded clone; other rows omit it.

J	V	D	size	DNA	CDR3
TRBJ1-3	TRBV28	-	-	TGTGCCAGCAGTTCGCCCCAGGGGTCTGGAAACACCATATATTTT	CASSSPQGSGNTIYF
TRBJ1-1	TRBV6-4	-	-	TGTGCCAGCAATACCAGGGAGACTGAAGCTTTCTTT	CASNTRETEAFF
TRBJ1-1	TRBV5-1	-	-	TGCGCCAGCAGCTCGCTGGGGGGCACTGAAGCTTTCTTT	CASSSLGGTEAFF
TRBJ2-7	TRBV7-8	TRBD1	-	TGTGCCAGCAGCCTAGGCAACCGGGACAGGGGGGAGGTGCAGTACTTC	CASSLGNRDRGEVQYF
TRBJ2-5	TRBV5-5	TRBD1	-	TGTGCCAGCAGCTTGTTCGCCGGGACAGGGGTACGGGAGACCCAGTACTTC	CASSLFAGTGVRETQYF
TRBJ1-2	TRBV10-3	-	-	TGTGCCATCAGTGAAAGGGGCTATGGCTACACCTTC	CAISERGYGYTF
TRBJ2-5	TRBV4-2	-	-	TGTGCCAGCAGCCAGGAACCTTTGGAGACCCAGTACTTC	CASSQEPLETQYF
TRBJ1-2	TRBV10-3	-	-	TGTGCCATCAGTGAGCCGACTCTGTCTGAAGGCTACACCTTC	CAISEPTLSEGYTF
TRBJ1-5	TRBV6-1	TRBD1	-	TGTGCCAGCAGTGAAGGGCCCTGGACAGGGCGCAATCAGCCCCAGCATTTT	CASSEGPWTGRNQPQHF
TRBJ2-2	TRBV11-3	-	-	TGTGCCAGCAGCTTTAGACCTACCGGGGAGCTGTTTTTT	CASSFRPTGELFF
TRBJ1-1	TRBV4-3	TRBD1	-	TGCGCCAGCAGCCAAGGTTACAGGGGAAACACTGAAGCTTTCTTT	CASSQGYRGNTEAFF
TRBJ1-1	TRBV7-2	-	-	TGTGCCAGCAGCCGGGAAGGGGGGAACACTGAAGCTTTCTTT	CASSREGGNTEAFF
TRBJ1-5	TRBV4-1	TRBD1	-	TGCGCCAGCAGCCAAGATTTGGGACAGGGTAGGCCCCAGCATTTT	CASSQDLGQGRPQHF
TRBJ1-1	TRBV15	-	-	TGTGCCACCAGCAGAACACAGGGTGTCACTGAAGCTTTCTTT	CATSRTQGVTEAFF
TRBJ1-5	TRBV7-8	-	-	TGTGCCAGCAGCAAGGGTAACAGGAATCAGCCCCAGCATTTT	CASSKGNRNQPQHF
TRBJ1-2	TRBV5-1	-	-	TGCGCCAGCAGCCAGGGCCCCAACTATGGCTACACCTTC	CASSQGPNYGYTF
TRBJ2-7	TRBV28	-	-	TGTGCCAGCAGTTTGGACGGTACCTACGAGCAGTACTTC	CASSLDGTYEQYF
TRBJ1-1	TRBV6-5	-	once	TGTGCCAGCAGTTATTTCGGGGGCACTGAAGCTTTCTTT	CASSYFGGTEAFF
TRBJ2-1	TRBV7-2	-	-	TGTGCCAGCAGCTCCACAGGCTACAATGAGCAGTTCTTC	CASSSTGYNEQFF
TRBJ2-5	TRBV20-1	-	-	TGCAGTGCTAGTGTTGAAGAGACCCAGTACTTC	CSASVEETQYF
TRBJ2-3	TRBV11-3	-	-	TGTGCCAGCAGCCCCCTTAATTCCGACACAGATACGCAGTATTTT	CASSPLNSDTDTQYF
TRBJ2-3	TRBV9	TRBD2	-	TGTGCCAGCACCCCCTACAGCGGGATAACAGATACGCAGTATTTT	CASTPYSGITDTQYF
TRBJ1-5	TRBV6-5	-	-	TGTGCCAGCAAAAAGAGGGCGCCGGGTCAGCCCCAGCATTTT	CASKKRAPGQPQHF
TRBJ2-4	TRBV28	-	-	TGTGCCAGCACTCCTTTCGGTAGAGGGGCCGGATTAGCCAAAAACATTCAGTACTTC	CASTPFGRGAGLAKNIQYF
TRBJ1-5	TRBV30	-	-	TGTGCCTGGAGTGTACAAGGAGGGCAGGGTGGCAATCAGCCCCAGCATTTT	CAWSVQGGQGGNQPQHF
TRBJ1-1	TRBV18	-	few	TGTGCTGCTAAAGACGGGGAGGAAAGTGAAGCTTTCTTT	CAAKDGEESEAFF
TRBJ1-1	TRBV19	TRBD1	few	TGTGCCAGTAGTAGACAGGGAGGAAACACTGAAGCTTTCTTT	CASSRQGGNTEAFF
TRBJ2-7	TRBV10-3	-	-	TGTGCCATCAGTGATCAGGGTTTGGAGCAGTACTTC	CAISDQGLEQYF
TRBJ1-1	TRBV2	TRBD1	-	TGTGCCAGCAGATTAACAGGGGTCGCTGAAGCTTTCTTT	CASRLTGVAEAFF